The present TCR beta chain was sequenced within a study of shared clonotypes between healthy human individuals. Sequenced by immunoSEQ multiplex PCR; TCRdb stores in-frame clones only, minus some. The sample includes a few million clones, 92% of them seen just once. This sequence was found in a man aged 18 to 30 in good health. Some clones in this sample may be carry-over from other donors' samples. What was sequenced was naive CD4+ T cells from PBMCs. The subset denotes: CD45RA+ positively selected.

CDR3 protein: CASSERGAKNIQYF. CDR3 in DNA: TGTGCCAGCAGTGAACGAGGAGCCAAAAACATTCAGTACTTC. The chain carries TRBV25-1 and TRBJ2-4; no clear D gene. V shed 2 bases and J shed 0 bases, with 5 bases lying between them. The CDR3 is 14 residues long. CDR1 is MGHDK, CDR2 SYGVNS, per germline.